This T cell receptor beta chain was sequenced during a study of identifying expanded T cells in peripheral blood. Study results and caveats: Over around two and four weeks, about 16 and 20 clones changed, versus roughly 1.1 between replicates. Variance in clone template counts between roughly two-week samples significantly increased with total template count across all healthy donors.

Germline V gives CDR1 LGHNA, CDR2 YNFKEQ. V gave up 0 bases and J gave up 4 bases; unmatched junction bases: 3. This CDR3 has 16 amino acids. Details on this clone: The antigen is not known.

Here immunoSEQ multiplex PCR was the method, and the copy in TCRdb shows in-frame clones only, minus some. The sample carries 84,000 or so clones, 70% to 90% recorded once. Collection occurred without any documented infections or immune events in donors. The receptor comes from a person between 18 and 75 years old in good health. The chain combines TRBV4-2 with TRBJ1-1, with 12 bases aligning to TRBD1. The source material was blood. The CDR3 region has the DNA TGTGCCAGCAGCCAAGATGGGACAGGGGGCGGCACTGAAGCTTTCTTT. Amino acid sequence: CASSQDGTGGGTEAFF.